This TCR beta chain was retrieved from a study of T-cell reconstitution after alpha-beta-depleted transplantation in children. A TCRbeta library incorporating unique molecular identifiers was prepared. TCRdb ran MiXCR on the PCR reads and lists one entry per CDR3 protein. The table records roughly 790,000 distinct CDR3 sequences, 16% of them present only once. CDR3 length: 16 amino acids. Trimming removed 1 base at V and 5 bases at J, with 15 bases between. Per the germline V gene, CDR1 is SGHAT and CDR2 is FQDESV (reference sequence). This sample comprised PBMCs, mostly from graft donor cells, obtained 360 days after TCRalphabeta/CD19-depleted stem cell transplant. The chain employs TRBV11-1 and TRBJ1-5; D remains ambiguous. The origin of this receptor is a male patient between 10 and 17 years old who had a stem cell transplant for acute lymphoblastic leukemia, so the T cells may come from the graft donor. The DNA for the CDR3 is TGTGCCAGCAGCTTAGGGTCAGGAGTGTCCCATCAGCCCCAGCATTTT. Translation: CASSLGSGVSHQPQHF.